A single T cell receptor (beta chain) is shown here with its context. What it binds is unknown. The protocol was immunoSEQ multiplex PCR, while the TCRdb copy is restricted to in-frame clones and leaves out a portion. The repertoire holds roughly 63,000 clones, with roughly 87% as singletons. Deletions cut 3 bases from V and 2 bases from J, with 11 bases between. The germline CDR1 and CDR2 sequences are SGHAT and FQNNGV. CDR3 length: 15 residues. The data are from a study of OX40 agonist ivuxolimab in advanced cancers. Study-level background: Participants, 82.7% male, averaged roughly 59 years of age, ranging from roughly 20 to 85. Study-wide findings and caveats: Expansion of clones was among the lowest in partial responders at 0.1-3.0 mg/kg.

The source of this sequence is an adult with an advanced solid tumor such as melanoma, head and neck, liver or kidney cancer. V usage is TRBV11-2 and J usage is TRBJ2-1; tentative D call: TRBD2 (6 bases). The input for sequencing was CD4+ or CD8+ T cells sorted from blood, taken in a trial of the OX40 agonist ivuxolimab. The CDR3, as DNA: TGTGCCAGCAGCTTTAGGCGGGGACCCTACAATGAGCAGTTCTTC. Amino acid sequence: CASSFRRGPYNEQFF.